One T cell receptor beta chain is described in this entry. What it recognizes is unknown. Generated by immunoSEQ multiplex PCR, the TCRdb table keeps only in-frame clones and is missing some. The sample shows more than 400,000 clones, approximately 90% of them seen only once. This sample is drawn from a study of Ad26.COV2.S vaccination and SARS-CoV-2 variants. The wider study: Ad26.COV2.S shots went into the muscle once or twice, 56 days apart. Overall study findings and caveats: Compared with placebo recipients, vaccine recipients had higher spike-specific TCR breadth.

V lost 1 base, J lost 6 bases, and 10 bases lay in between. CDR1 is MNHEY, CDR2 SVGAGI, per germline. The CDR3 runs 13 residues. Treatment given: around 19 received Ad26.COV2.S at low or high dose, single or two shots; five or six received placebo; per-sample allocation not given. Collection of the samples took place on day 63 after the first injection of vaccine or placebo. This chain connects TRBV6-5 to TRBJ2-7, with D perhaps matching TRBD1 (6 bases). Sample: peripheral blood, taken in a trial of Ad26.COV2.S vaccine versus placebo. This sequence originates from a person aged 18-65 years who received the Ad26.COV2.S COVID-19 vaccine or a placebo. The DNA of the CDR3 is TGTGCCAGCAGTTACTTCACAGGGAGCGAGCAGTACTTC. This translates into CASSYFTGSEQYF.